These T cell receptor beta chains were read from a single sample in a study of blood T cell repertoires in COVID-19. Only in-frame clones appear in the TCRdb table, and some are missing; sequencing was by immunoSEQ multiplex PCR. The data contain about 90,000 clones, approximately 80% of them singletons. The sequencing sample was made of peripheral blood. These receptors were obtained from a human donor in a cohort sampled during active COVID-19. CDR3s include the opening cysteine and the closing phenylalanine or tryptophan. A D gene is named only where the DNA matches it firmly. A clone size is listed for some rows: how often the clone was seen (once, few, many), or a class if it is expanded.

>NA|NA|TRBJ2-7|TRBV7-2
TGTGCCAGCAGCCCCAGGGGGGCCCCGAGCGAGCAGTACTTC
CASSPRGAPSEQYF
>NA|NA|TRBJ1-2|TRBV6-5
TGTGCCACACGGAGCCCTAACTATGGCTACACCTTC
CATRSPNYGYTF
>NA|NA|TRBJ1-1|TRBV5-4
TGTGCCAGCACTAAGGACAGTCTGAACACTGAAGCTTTCTTT
CASTKDSLNTEAFF
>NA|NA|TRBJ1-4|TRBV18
TGTGCCAGCTCACCAGTCAGGGGCACTAATGAAAAACTGTTTTTT
CASSPVRGTNEKLFF
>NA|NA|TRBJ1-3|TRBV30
TGTGCCCACTCAGGGATCTCTGGAAACACCATATATTTT
CAHSGISGNTIYF
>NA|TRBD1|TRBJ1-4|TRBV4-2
TGTGCCAGCAGCCGGGGACAGGGGTCTGAAAAACTGTTTTTT
CASSRGQGSEKLFF
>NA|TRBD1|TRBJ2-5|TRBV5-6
TGTGCCAGCAGCTTGTCAGGACAGGGGGCGTTAAAGACCCAGTACTTC
CASSLSGQGALKTQYF
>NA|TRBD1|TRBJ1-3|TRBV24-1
TGTGCCACCAGTGATGGACAGGCAGGCTCTGGAAACACCATATATTTT
CATSDGQAGSGNTIYF
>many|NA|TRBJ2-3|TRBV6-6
TGTGCCAGCAGTCCCCGGGGGTCAGGAAATACGCAGTATTTT
CASSPRGSGNTQYF
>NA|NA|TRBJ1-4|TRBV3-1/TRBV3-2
TGTGCCAGCAGCCGGACAACAACTAATGAAAAACTGTTTTTT
CASSRTTTNEKLFF
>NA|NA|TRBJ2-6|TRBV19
TGTGCCAGTAGTATGGGGTGGTCAGGGGACTCTGGGGCCAACGTCCTGACTTTC
CASSMGWSGDSGANVLTF
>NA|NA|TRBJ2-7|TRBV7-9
TGTGCCAGCAGCTTATTAGTGTTCGAGCAGTACTTC
CASSLLVFEQYF
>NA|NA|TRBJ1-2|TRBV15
TGTGCCACCAGCAGAGGAGGAGGCTCTGGCTACACCTTC
CATSRGGGSGYTF
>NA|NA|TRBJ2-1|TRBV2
TGTGCCAGCAGTGACGGCTACAATGAGCAGTTCTTC
CASSDGYNEQFF
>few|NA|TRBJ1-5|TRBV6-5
TGTGCCAGCACCGCTAGGCCGCTCAGCAATCAGCCCCAGCATTTT
CASTARPLSNQPQHF
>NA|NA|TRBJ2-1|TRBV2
TGTGCCAGCAGTGAAGAACCCCGGGGTAGGGCTGAGCAGTTCTTC
CASSEEPRGRAEQFF
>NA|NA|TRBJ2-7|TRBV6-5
TGTGCCAGCAGTTTCTCCGACAGGTTAGACTACGAGCAGTACTTC
CASSFSDRLDYEQYF
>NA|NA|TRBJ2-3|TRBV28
TGTGCCAGCAGCCCGACGGATGAGAGGGCGCAGTATTTT
CASSPTDERAQYF
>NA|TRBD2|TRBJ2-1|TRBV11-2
TGTGCCAGCAGCTTAGGAACTAGCGGGGGGCATGAGCAGTTCTTC
CASSLGTSGGHEQFF
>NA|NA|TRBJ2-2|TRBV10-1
TGCGCCAGCAGCCCCGGGACAGGGGAGCTGTTTTTT
CASSPGTGELFF
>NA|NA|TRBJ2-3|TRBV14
TGTGCCAGCAGCCCGTCCGGCACAGATACGCAGTATTTT
CASSPSGTDTQYF
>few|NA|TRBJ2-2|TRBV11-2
TGTGCCAGCAGCCCCCGTCCCGGGGAGCTGTTTTTT
CASSPRPGELFF
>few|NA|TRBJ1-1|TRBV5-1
TGCGCCAGCAGTTACTTCGACACAAACACTGAAGCTTTCTTT
CASSYFDTNTEAFF
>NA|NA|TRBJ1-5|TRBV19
TGTGCCAGTAGTTCCGAGACAGTCTTTTGGCCCCAGCATTTT
CASSSETVFWPQHF
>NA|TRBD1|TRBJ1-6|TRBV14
TGTGCCAGCAGCCAAGTAGGGGGCCCGGGGTCACCCCTCCACTTT
CASSQVGGPGSPLHF
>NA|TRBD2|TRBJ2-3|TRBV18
TGTGCCAGCTCACGTGTAGCGGGGGTTGGCACAGATACGCAGTATTTT
CASSRVAGVGTDTQYF
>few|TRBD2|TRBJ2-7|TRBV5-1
TGCGCCAGCAGCTTGGGGGTAGCGGGGGACGAGCAGTACTTC
CASSLGVAGDEQYF
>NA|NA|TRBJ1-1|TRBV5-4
TGTGCCAGCAGCTGGGAGGACACTGAAGCTTTCTTT
CASSWEDTEAFF
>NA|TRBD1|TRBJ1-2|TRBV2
TGTGCCAGCAGAGAGACAGGGATTCGTGGCTACACCTTC
CASRETGIRGYTF
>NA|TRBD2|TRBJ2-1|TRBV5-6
TGTGCCAGCAGCTTGGCCGTAGCGGGAGGCCGGGAGCAGTTCTTC
CASSLAVAGGREQFF
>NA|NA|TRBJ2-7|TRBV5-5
TGTGCCAGCAGCTTGGAACCGATAAGCTCGGAGCAGTACTTC
CASSLEPISSEQYF
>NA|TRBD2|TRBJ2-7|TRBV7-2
TGTGCCAGCAGCCCCCAGAGCGGGGGGTACTACGAGCAGTACTTC
CASSPQSGGYYEQYF
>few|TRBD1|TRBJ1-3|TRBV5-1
TGCGCCAGCAGCTTAACGACAGGGGTCTCTGGAAACACCATATATTTT
CASSLTTGVSGNTIYF
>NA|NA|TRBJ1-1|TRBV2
TGTGCCAGCAGTAAATCACAACTGAACACTGAAGCTTTCTTT
CASSKSQLNTEAFF
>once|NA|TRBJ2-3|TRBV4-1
TGCGCCAGCAGCCAAGGGAGGGTAGCTAGCACAGATACGCAGTATTTT
CASSQGRVASTDTQYF
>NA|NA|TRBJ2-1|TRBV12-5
TGTGCTAGTGGTTTGTCCTTCGGAGGCTACGGGGGTGTCAATGAGCAGTTCTTC
CASGLSFGGYGGVNEQFF
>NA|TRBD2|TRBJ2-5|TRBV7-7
TGTGCTAGCAGCTCCAGACTAGCGGACCAAGAGACCCAGTACTTC
CASSSRLADQETQYF
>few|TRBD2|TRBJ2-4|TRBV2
TGTGCCAGCAGTGAAAGGTCGGTCGGACTAGCAGGGGAAAACATTCAGTACTTC
CASSERSVGLAGENIQYF
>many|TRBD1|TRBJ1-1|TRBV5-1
TGCGCCAGCAGCAAAGCAGGGGGTAGTACTGAAGCTTTCTTT
CASSKAGGSTEAFF
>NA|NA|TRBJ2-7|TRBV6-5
TGTGCCAGCAAGTCAGGGATCTACTACGAGCAGTACTTC
CASKSGIYYEQYF
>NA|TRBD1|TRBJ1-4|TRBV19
TGTGCCACCGCGGACAGGTCCAGCCCGAATGAAAAACTGTTTTTT
CATADRSSPNEKLFF
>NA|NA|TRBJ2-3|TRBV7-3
TGTGCCAGCAGCTTAGGGCAGGGGACAGATACGCAGTATTTT
CASSLGQGTDTQYF
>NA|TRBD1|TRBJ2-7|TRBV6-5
TGTGCCAGCACGCGGACAGGTGGTTACGAGCAGTACTTC
CASTRTGGYEQYF
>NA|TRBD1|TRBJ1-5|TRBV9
TGTGCCAGCAGCGCCGGGACAGGACTTAGCAATCAGCCCCAGCATTTT
CASSAGTGLSNQPQHF
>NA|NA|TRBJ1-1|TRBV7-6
TGTGCCAGCAGCCGGCAGGTGAACACTGAAGCTTTCTTT
CASSRQVNTEAFF
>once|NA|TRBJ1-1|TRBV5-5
TGTGCCAGCATGACAAACACTGAAGCTTTCTTT
CASMTNTEAFF
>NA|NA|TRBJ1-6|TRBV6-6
TGTGCCAGCAGTTACTCGGAGTCCCTTTTTTCACCCCTCCACTTT
CASSYSESLFSPLHF
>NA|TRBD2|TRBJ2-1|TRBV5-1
TGCGCCAGCAGCGCCCCGGAGCGGGGGCGGAGTGAGCAGTTCTTC
CASSAPERGRSEQFF
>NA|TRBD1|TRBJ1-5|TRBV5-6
TGTGCCAGCAGCATATCCCGGGACAGGGGGCGTTTTCAGCCCCAGCATTTT
CASSISRDRGRFQPQHF
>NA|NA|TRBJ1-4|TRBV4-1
TGCGCCAGCAGCCTAGGGGGGGGGACCGGCCCCCCGAACCAAGGGCTGTTTTTT
CASSLGGGTGPPNQGLFF
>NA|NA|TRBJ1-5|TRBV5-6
TGTGCCAGCAGCTTAAACGGCCCGGGGGTCCTTCAGCCCCAGCATTTT
CASSLNGPGVLQPQHF
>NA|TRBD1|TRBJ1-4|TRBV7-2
TGTGCCAGCAGCACAACAGGGGCGACTGTAAAACTGTTTTTT
CASSTTGATVKLFF
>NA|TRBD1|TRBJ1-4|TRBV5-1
TGCGCCAGCAGCTTGGCCCAGGGGGAGATTGAAAAACTGTTTTTT
CASSLAQGEIEKLFF